The sequence of this TCR beta chain was determined in a study of vaccination effects on CD4 cells after COVID-19. With regard to this clone: Its antigen is not known. At one of its ends the junction is not consistent with the germline gene, which may arise from a read error.

This CDR3 contains 16 residues. Germline V gene lookup returns CDR1 MNHNS and CDR2 SASEGT. Profiling relied on immunoSEQ multiplex PCR, and the TCRdb table lists in-frame clones only, not all of them. Here the sample spans approximately 87,000 clones, about 70% being singletons. Sequencing followed a ViraFEST assay step that expanded antigen-specific CD4+ T cells with viral peptide pools. On day 10 of culture, CD4+ T cells were separated out. The healthy vaccine recipients, who had no prior SARS-CoV-2 infection, showed negative nucleocapsid antibodies. In the cultures, half the medium was exchanged for IL-2 medium on days 3 and 7.

This chain joins TRBV6-1 and TRBJ2-5; TRBD2 matches at 11 bases. The sequences come from CD4+ T cells from PBMCs cultured with HCoV-229E spike peptides, collected before COVID-19 vaccination. The source is a human donor who received a COVID-19 vaccine. CDR3 in DNA: TGTGCCAGCAGAGAAGATACTAGCGGGGGCCAAGAGACCCAGTACTTC. This sequence encodes CASREDTSGGQETQYF.